This TCR beta chain was retrieved from a study of shared clonotypes between healthy human individuals. Study results and limitations: The four-donor shared clonotypes exceeded non-shared clonotypes in generation probability, with non-shared ones scoring lower. Depth was large, yet rarefaction showed that sorted-subset sequencing was incomplete.

Assay: immunoSEQ multiplex PCR; the TCRdb copy retains only in-frame clones and omits some. The sample lists about 980,000 clones; roughly 72% were seen once. A note on this clone: Its antigen is as yet unknown.

The V gene's germline CDR1 is LNHDA and CDR2 SQIVND (reference sequence). The CDR3 extends over 13 amino acids. V was shortened by 5 bases and J by 8 bases, with 15 bases between the two germline ends. This TCR came from a man aged 18 to 30 in good health. Specimen: memory CD4+ T cells sorted from blood. This sample's subset: CD45RA-negative fraction. The rearrangement uses TRBV19 and TRBJ1-2; D remains ambiguous. In nucleotides, the CDR3 is TGTGCCAGTAGTCCCGGACCCAGATTAGGCTACACCTTC. As protein: CASSPGPRLGYTF.